The entry below gives a single T cell receptor beta chain sequence along with its context. Cohort 3 donors were reported recovered after two negative PCRs, clearance, or symptom resolution. The CDR3 has 16 amino acids. The germline gives CDR1 SGDLS, CDR2 YYNGEE. V gave up 3 bases and J gave up 2 bases; unmatched junction bases: 3. The data were produced by immunoSEQ multiplex PCR, yet TCRdb's version contains in-frame clones alone and is incomplete. The sample yields some 130,000 clones, around 73% seen once. These data come from a study of blood T cell repertoires in COVID-19. Looking at the study overall: From T cells, B-cell-depleted T cells, or PBMCs came the material, which was cDNA or gDNA.

The chain carries TRBV9 and TRBJ1-6; 9 positions match TRBD1. Material for sequencing was PBMCs or T cells enriched from blood (not recorded which). The sequence was collected from a woman in her forties or fifties who had recovered from COVID-19. CDR3 sequence: CASSGTGDTYNSPLHF. The CDR3 DNA reads as TGTGCCAGCAGCGGGACAGGGGATACCTATAATTCACCCCTCCACTTT. Full variable domain (outside the CDR3, taken from reference TRBV9 and TRBJ1-6): DSGVTQTPKHLITATGQRVTLRCSPRSGDLSVYWYQQSLDQGLQFLIQYYNGEERAKGNILERFSAQQFPDLHSELNLSSLELGDSALYFCASSGTGDTYNSPLHFGNGTRLTVT.